The sequence of this T cell receptor (beta chain) was determined in a study of blood T cell repertoires in COVID-19. About the research overall: Both acute and convalescent COVID-19 samples were obtained from the United States, Italy and Spain. Sources were T cells, B-cell-depleted T cells, or PBMCs; the material itself was cDNA or gDNA.

Germline V gene data show CDR1 as SGDLS and CDR2 as YYNGEE. The CDR3 contains 15 residues. J was trimmed by 4 bases and V by 4 bases; bases with no gene match: 7. Original data processing: Quantification of nucleated cells was approximated via reference gene primer amplification. Profiled with immunoSEQ multiplex PCR; TCRdb holds only in-frame clones, not every one. V and J calls plus clone size are reproduced from that table; the DNA served to infer D and trimming. This sample has about 20,000 clones, with 90% found just once. V usage is TRBV9 and J usage is TRBJ2-1; 8 bases are a match to TRBD1. Sequencing was carried out using peripheral blood. The TCR was taken from a man between 65 and 79 years old with acute or convalescent COVID-19. For the CDR3, the DNA is TGTGCCAGCAGCCTTGGGCAGGGGGCGTACAATGAGCAGTTCTTC. It specifies CASSLGQGAYNEQFF. The full variable domain, with the rest looked up from reference TRBV9 and TRBJ2-1, is DSGVTQTPKHLITATGQRVTLRCSPRSGDLSVYWYQQSLDQGLQFLIQYYNGEERAKGNILERFSAQQFPDLHSELNLSSLELGDSALYFCASSLGQGAYNEQFFGPGTRLTVL.